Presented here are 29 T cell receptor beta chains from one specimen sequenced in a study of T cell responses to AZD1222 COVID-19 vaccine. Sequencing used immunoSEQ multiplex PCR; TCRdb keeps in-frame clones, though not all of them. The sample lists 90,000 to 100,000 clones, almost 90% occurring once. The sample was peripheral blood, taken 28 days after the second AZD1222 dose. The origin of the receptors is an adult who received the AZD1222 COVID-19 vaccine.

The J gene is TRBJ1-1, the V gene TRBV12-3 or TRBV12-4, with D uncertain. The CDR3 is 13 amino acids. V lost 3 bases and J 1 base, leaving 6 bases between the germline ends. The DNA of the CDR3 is TGTGCCAGCAGTTTCTCCGGGAACACTGAAGCTTTCTTT. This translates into CASSFSGNTEAFF.

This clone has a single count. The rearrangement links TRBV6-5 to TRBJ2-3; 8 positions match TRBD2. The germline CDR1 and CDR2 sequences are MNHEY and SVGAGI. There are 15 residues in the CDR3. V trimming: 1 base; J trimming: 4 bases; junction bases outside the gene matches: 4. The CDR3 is CASSYWGGRPDTQYF. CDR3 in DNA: TGTGCCAGCAGTTACTGGGGCGGGAGGCCAGATACGCAGTATTTT.

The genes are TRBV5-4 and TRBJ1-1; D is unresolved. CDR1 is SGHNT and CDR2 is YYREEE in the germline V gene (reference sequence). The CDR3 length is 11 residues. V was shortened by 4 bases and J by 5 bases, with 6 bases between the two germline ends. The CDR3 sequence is CASSLETEAFF. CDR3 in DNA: TGTGCCAGCAGCCTAGAGACTGAAGCTTTCTTT. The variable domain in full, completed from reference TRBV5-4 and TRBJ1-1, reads ETGVTQSPTHLIKTRGQQVTLRCSSQSGHNTVSWYQQALGQGPQFIFQYYREEENGRGNFPPRFSGLQFPNYSSELNVNALELDDSALYLCASSLETEAFFGQGTRLTVV.

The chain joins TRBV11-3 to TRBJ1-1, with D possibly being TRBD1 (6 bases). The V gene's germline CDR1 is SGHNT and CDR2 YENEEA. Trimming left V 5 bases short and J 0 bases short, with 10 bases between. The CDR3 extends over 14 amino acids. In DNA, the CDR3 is TGTGCCAGCAGCCCGGGACATTTGAACACTGAAGCTTTCTTT. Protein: CASSPGHLNTEAFF.

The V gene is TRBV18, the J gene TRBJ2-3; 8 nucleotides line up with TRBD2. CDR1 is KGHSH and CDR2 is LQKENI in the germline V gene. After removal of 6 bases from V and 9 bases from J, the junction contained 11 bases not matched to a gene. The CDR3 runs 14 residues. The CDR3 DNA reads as TGTGCCAGCTCCCCCTGGGGCGGGAGGTCGACGCAGTATTTT. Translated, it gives CASSPWGGRSTQYF.

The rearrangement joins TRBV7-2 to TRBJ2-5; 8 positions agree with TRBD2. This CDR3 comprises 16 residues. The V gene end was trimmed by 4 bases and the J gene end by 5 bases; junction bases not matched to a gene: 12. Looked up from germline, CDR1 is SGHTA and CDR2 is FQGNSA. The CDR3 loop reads CASSYWVWREVETQYF. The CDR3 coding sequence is TGTGCCAGCAGCTATTGGGTCTGGCGGGAGGTTGAGACCCAGTACTTC.

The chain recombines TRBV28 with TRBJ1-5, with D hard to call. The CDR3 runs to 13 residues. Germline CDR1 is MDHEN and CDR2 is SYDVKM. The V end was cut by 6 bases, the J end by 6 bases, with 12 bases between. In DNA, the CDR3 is TGTGCCAGCAGCCCAACCAGGACTCAGCCCCAGCATTTT. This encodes CASSPTRTQPQHF.

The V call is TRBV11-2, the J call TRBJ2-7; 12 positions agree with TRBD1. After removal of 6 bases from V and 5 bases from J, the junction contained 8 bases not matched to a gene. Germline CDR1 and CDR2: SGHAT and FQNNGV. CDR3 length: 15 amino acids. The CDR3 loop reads CASSRTGQGANEQYF. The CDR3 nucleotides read TGTGCCAGCAGTCGTACGGGACAGGGGGCCAACGAGCAGTACTTC.

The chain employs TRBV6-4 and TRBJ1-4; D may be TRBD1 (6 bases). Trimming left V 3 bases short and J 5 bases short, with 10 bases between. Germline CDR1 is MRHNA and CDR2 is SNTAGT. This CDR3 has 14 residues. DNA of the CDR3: TGTGCCAGCAGTGAGGGCCAGGGGAATGAAAAACTGTTTTTT. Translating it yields CASSEGQGNEKLFF.

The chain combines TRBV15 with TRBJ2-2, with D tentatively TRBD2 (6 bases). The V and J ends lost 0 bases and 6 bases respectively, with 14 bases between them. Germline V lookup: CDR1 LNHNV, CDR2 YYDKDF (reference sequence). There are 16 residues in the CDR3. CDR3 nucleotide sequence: TGTGCCACCAGCAGAGATCTTGGACTATCACCCGGGGAGCTGTTTTTT. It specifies CATSRDLGLSPGELFF.

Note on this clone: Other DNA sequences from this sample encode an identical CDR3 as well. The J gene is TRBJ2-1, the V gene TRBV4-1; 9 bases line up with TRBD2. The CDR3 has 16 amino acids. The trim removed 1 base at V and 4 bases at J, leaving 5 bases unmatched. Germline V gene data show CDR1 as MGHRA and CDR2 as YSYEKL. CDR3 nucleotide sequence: TGCGCCAGCAGCCAAGTAGGGAGCGGGGGGTACAATGAGCAGTTCTTC. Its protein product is CASSQVGSGGYNEQFF.

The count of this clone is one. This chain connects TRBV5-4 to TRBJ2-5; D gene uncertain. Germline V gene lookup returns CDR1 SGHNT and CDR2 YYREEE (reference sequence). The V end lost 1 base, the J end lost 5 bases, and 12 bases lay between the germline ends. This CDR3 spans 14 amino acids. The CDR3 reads CASSLIASRETQYF. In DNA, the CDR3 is TGTGCCAGCAGCTTGATTGCGAGCCGGGAGACCCAGTACTTC.

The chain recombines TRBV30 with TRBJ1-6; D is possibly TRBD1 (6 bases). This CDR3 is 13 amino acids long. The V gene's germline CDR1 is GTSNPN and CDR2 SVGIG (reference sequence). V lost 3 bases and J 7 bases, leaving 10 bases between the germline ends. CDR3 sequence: CAWRPGTNSPLHF. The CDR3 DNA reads TGTGCCTGGAGACCGGGGACAAATTCACCCCTCCACTTT. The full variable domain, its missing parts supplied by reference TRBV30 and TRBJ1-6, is SQTIHQWPATLVQPVGSPLSLECTVEGTSNPNLYWYRQAAGRGLQLLFYSVGIGQISSEVPQNLSASRPQDRQFILSSKKLLLSDSGFYLCAWRPGTNSPLHFGNGTRLTVT.

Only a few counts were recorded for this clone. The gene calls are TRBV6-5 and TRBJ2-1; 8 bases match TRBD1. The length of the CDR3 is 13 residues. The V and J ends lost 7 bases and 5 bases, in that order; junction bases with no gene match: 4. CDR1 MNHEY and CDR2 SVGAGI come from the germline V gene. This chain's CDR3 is CASNRGFNNEQFF. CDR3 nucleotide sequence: TGTGCCAGCAACAGGGGGTTCAACAATGAGCAGTTCTTC.

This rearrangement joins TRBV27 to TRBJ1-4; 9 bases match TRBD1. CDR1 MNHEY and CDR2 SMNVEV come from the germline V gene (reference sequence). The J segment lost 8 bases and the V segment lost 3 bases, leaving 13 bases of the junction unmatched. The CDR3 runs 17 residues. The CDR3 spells CASSFLGQGSFSEKLFF. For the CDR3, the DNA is TGTGCCAGCAGTTTCTTAGGACAGGGGAGTTTTAGCGAAAAACTGTTTTTT.

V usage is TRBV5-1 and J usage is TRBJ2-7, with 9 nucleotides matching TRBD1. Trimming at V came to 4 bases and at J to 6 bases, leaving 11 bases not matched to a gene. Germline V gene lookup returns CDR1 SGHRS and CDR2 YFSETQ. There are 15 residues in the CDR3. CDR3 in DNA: TGCGCCAGCAGCACGCTGTCGGGACAGGGAGGCGAGCAGTACTTC. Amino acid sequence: CASSTLSGQGGEQYF.

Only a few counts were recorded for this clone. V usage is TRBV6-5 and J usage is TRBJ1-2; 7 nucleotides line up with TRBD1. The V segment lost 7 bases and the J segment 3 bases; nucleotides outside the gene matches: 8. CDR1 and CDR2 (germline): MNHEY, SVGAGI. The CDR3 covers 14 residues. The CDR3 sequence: CASTDRVEDYGYTF. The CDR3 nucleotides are TGTGCCAGCACCGACAGGGTCGAGGACTATGGCTACACCTTC.

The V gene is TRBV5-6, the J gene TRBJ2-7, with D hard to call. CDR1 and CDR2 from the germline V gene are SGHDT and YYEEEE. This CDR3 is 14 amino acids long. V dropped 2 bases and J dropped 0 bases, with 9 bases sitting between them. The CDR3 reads CASSFQSSSYEQYF. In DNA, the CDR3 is TGTGCCAGCAGCTTTCAGTCAAGCTCCTACGAGCAGTACTTC.

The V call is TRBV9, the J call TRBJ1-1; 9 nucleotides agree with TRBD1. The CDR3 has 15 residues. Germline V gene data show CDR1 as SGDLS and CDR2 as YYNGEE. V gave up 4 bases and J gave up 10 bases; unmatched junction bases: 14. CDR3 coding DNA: TGTGCCAGCAGCCAAACAGGGGGCGCGGTGTCTCCAGCTTTCTTT. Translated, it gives CASSQTGGAVSPAFF.

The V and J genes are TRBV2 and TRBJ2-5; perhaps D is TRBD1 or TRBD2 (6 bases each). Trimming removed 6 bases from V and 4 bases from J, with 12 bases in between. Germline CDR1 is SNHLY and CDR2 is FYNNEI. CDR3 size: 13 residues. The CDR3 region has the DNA TGTGCCAGCAGATCCGGAGGGGGAGAGACCCAGTACTTC. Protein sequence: CASRSGGGETQYF.

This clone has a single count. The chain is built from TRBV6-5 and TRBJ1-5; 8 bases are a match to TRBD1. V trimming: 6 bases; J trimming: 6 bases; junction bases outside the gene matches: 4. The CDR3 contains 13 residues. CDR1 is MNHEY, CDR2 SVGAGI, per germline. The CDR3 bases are TGTGCCAGCAGGGACAGGGAGGGTCAGCCCCAGCATTTT. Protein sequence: CASRDREGQPQHF.

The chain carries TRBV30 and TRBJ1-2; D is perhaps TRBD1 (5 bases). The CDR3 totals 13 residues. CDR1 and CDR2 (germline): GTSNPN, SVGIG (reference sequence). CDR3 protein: CARWLDKGYGYTF. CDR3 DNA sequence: TGTGCTCGGTGGCTGGACAAGGGGTATGGCTACACCTTC.

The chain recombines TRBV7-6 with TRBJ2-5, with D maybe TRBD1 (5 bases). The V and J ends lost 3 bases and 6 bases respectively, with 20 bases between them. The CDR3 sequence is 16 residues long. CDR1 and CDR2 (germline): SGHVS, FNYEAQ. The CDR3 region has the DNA TGTGCCAGCAGCTTTGGCCCTAGGACAAAGCAAAAGACCCAGTACTTC. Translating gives CASSFGPRTKQKTQYF.

In DNA, the CDR3 is TGTGCCACAGCCCCTCGGACAGGGGGTTACGAGCAGTACTTC. This sequence encodes CATAPRTGGYEQYF. J is TRBJ2-7 and V is TRBV6-5; 10 bases agree with TRBD1. The germline V gene encodes CDR1 MNHEY and CDR2 SVGAGI. The CDR3 is 14 amino acids. V lost 10 bases and J lost 4; bases outside the gene matches: 10.

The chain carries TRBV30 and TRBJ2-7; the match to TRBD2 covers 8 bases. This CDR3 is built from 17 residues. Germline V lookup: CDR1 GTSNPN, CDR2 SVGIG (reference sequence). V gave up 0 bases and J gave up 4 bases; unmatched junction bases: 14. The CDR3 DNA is TGTGCCTGGAGTGTAAGGGGTAGCGGGATCATTTCTTACGAGCAGTACTTC. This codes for CAWSVRGSGIISYEQYF. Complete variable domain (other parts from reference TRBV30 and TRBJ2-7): SQTIHQWPATLVQPVGSPLSLECTVEGTSNPNLYWYRQAAGRGLQLLFYSVGIGQISSEVPQNLSASRPQDRQFILSSKKLLLSDSGFYLCAWSVRGSGIISYEQYFGPGTRLTVT.

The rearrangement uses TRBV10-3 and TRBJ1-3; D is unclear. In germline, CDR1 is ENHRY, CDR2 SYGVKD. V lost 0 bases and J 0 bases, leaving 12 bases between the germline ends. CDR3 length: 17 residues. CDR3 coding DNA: TGTGCCATCAGTGAGTCCCCCGGGGTACTCTCTGGAAACACCATATATTTT. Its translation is CAISESPGVLSGNTIYF.

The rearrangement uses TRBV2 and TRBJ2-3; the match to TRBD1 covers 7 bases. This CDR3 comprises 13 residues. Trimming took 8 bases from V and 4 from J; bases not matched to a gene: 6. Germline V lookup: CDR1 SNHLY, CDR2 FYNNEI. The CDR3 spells CASRDSRSDTQYF. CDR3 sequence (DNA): TGTGCCAGCCGGGACAGCCGCTCAGATACGCAGTATTTT. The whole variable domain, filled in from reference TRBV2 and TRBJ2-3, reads EPEVTQTPSHQVTQMGQEVILRCVPISNHLYFYWYRQILGQKVEFLVSFYNNEISEKSEIFDDQFSVERPDGSNFTLKIRSTKLEDSAMYFCASRDSRSDTQYFGPGTRLTVL.

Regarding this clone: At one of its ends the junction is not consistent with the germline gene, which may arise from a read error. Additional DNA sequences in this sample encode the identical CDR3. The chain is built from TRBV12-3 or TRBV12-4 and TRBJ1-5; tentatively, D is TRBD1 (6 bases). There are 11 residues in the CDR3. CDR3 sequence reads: CASSLGGPQHF. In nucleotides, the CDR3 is TGTGCCAGCAGCTTAGGGGGGCCCCAGCATTTT.

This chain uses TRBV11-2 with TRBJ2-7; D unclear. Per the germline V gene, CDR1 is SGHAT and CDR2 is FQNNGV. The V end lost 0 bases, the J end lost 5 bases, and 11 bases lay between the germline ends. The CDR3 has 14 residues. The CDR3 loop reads CASSLELNSNEQYF. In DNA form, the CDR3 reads TGTGCCAGCAGCTTAGAACTAAATTCCAACGAGCAGTACTTC.